What follows are 8 T cell receptor beta chains derived from one specimen sequenced in a study of cytomegalovirus exposure and HLA in healthy donors. PCR involved 60 Vbeta and 13 Jbeta primers. Profiled with immunoSEQ multiplex PCR; TCRdb holds only in-frame clones, not every one. The table includes around 150,000 clones, 50% to 75% detected once. The sample was PBMCs. All receptors come from a woman aged 55-75 years in good health and CMV-seropositive.

This clone was detected a few times. This rearrangement joins TRBV7-9 to TRBJ2-5; D is perhaps TRBD2 (6 bases). The germline V gene has CDR1 SEHNR and CDR2 FQNEAQ (reference sequence). The CDR3 spans 15 residues. The V and J ends lost 5 bases and 5 bases respectively, with 18 bases between them. The CDR3 here is CASSPSTAGGETQYF. The CDR3 DNA reads as TGTGCCAGCAGCCCGTCGACAGCGGGCGGCGAGACCCAGTACTTC.

V and J are TRBV5-4 and TRBJ1-2, with 10 positions matching TRBD1. This CDR3 region has 15 residues. Germline CDR1 and CDR2: SGHNT and YYREEE (reference sequence). V gave up 2 bases and J gave up 6 bases; unmatched junction bases: 7. CDR3 DNA: TGTGCCAGCAGCTTAAGACAGGGGGCTATGGATGGCTACACCTTC. This codes for CASSLRQGAMDGYTF.

This clone was observed a handful of times. The rearrangement uses TRBV5-8 and TRBJ2-2, with 13 nucleotides matching TRBD2. This CDR3 comprises 17 residues. Trimming at V came to 0 bases and at J to 4 bases, leaving 3 bases not matched to a gene. From germline, CDR1 is SGHTS and CDR2 YDEGEE. The CDR3 region has the DNA TGTGCCAGCAGCTTGGTGGGGACTAGCGGGGTCACCGGGGAGCTGTTTTTT. Translating it yields CASSLVGTSGVTGELFF.

Only a few counts were recorded for this clone. The V and J genes are TRBV21-1 and TRBJ1-2. TRBV21-1 corresponds to a pseudogene. The CDR3 has 9 amino acids. The CDR3 is CASRDGYTF. CDR3 bases: TGTGCCAGCCGAGATGGCTACACCTTC.

This rearrangement joins TRBV5-1 to TRBJ2-6, with D unresolved. The CDR3 is 11 amino acids. Germline lookup yields CDR1 SGHRS and CDR2 YFSETQ. V lost 7 bases to trimming and J lost 4 bases, with 3 bases between them. The CDR3 DNA follows: TGCGCCAGCTCGGGGGCCAACGTCCTGACTTTC. It specifies CASSGANVLTF.

The chain has TRBV5-1 and TRBJ2-6; 12 positions match TRBD1. Germline V gene data show CDR1 as SGHRS and CDR2 as YFSETQ. The CDR3 runs to 19 residues. J was trimmed by 2 bases and V by 1 base; bases with no gene match: 7. The CDR3 coding sequence is TGCGCCAGCAGCTTGTCTTTGGGACAGGGGGCTGCTGGGGCCAACGTCCTGACTTTC. The encoded protein is CASSLSLGQGAAGANVLTF.

The chain joins TRBV28 to TRBJ1-2; D is possibly TRBD1 (6 bases). CDR1 and CDR2 from the germline V gene are MDHEN and SYDVKM. The CDR3 runs to 15 residues. Trimming cost V 2 bases and J 4 bases, with 14 bases left between them. CDR3 in DNA: TGTGCCAGCAGTTTAAGACAGGCTATGGCCTATGGCTACACCTTC. Its protein is CASSLRQAMAYGYTF.

Points on this clone: One end of the junction does not line up with germline, which may come from a read error. V usage is TRBV27 and J usage is TRBJ2-5; D remains ambiguous. CDR1 and CDR2 (germline): MNHEY, SMNVEV (reference sequence). The CDR3 is made up of 12 amino acids. In nucleotides, the CDR3 is TGTGCCAGCAGTTTCCCCGGTCAGACTCAGTACTTC. This gives the protein CASSFPGQTQYF.